These 4 T cell receptor beta chains share one sample of origin, sequenced in a study of T-cell memory formation after mild COVID-19. TCRdb re-analysed the 5' RACE reads in MiXCR, keeping a single row per CDR3 protein. The sample consists of about 250,000 distinct CDR3 sequences, over 15% of them appearing once. Sequencing was performed on PBMCs or a T cell subset sorted from them (not recorded which). The receptor set was obtained from an adult woman who had mild COVID-19 (a few samples of this study predate the infection). Cell type and time point are not known.

This clonotype was observed a few times. The chain links TRBV6-1 to TRBJ2-7, with TRBD2 matching 12 bases. Germline V lookup: CDR1 MNHNS, CDR2 SASEGT. V lost 6 bases, J lost 4 bases, and 13 bases stayed unmatched. This CDR3 comprises 17 residues. CDR3 residues: CASSSLAGGHAIYEQYF. In nucleotides, the CDR3 is TGTGCCAGCAGCTCACTAGCGGGGGGTCATGCTATATACGAGCAGTACTTC.

The chain combines TRBV4-1 with TRBJ1-4; no definite D call. V lost 0 bases and J lost 7, with 12 bases in between. This CDR3 is 15 amino acids long. Germline V CDR1 and CDR2: MGHRA, YSYEKL. The CDR3 loop is CASSQDRTRFEKLFF. The CDR3 bases are TGCGCCAGCAGCCAAGATAGGACCCGTTTTGAAAAACTGTTTTTT.

The chain combines TRBV12-3 or TRBV12-4 with TRBJ2-3, with D possibly matching TRBD1 (6 bases). Trimming cost V 6 bases and J 3 bases, with 16 bases left between them. The CDR3 runs 15 residues. The DNA of the CDR3 is TGTGCCAGCAGCCACAGGGTATCATCGACAGATACGCAGTATTTT. It encodes CASSHRVSSTDTQYF.

The gene calls are TRBV30 and TRBJ2-1, with D maybe TRBD1 (6 bases). Germline V gives CDR1 GTSNPN, CDR2 SVGIG (reference sequence). The V end was cut by 0 bases, the J end by 2 bases, with 11 bases between. The CDR3 has 15 amino acids. CDR3 sequence: CAWSVKGVTYNEQFF. The CDR3 DNA reads as TGTGCCTGGAGTGTCAAGGGGGTCACCTACAATGAGCAGTTCTTC.